These T cell receptor beta chains were read from a single sample in a study of control samples from healthy donors and cancer patients. The assay was immunoSEQ multiplex PCR, and TCRdb's table has in-frame clones only and misses some. Altogether some 80,000 clones are present, roughly nine tenths being singletons, with the ten largest covering around 5.8%. Sequenced: blood. These receptors were collected from a man in his forties or fifties in good health. Each CDR3 is given with its conserved first and last residue.

CASSTRLDSVANEKLFF | 17 | TRBV27
CASSGGYEQFF | 11 | TRBV5-1
CASSADRNTEAFF | 13 | TRBV18
CASNADGSSYNSPLHF | 16 | TRBV19
CASSDRSGANVLTF | 14 | TRBV6-4
CASSRTGDRQPQHF | 14 | TRBV23-1
CASSETRTSNLYNEQFF | 17 | TRBV7-6
CASSLRGSQPQHF | 13 | TRBV7-2
CATSDLPGTDEQFF | 14 | TRBV24-1
CASSRRLDTRGGNTIYF | 17 | TRBV6-6
CASSERSGELFF | 12 | TRBV6-1
CASSLGSEAFF | 11 | TRBV7-9
CASSLAAPSREQYF | 14 | TRBV7-9
CASSVTGFYEQYF | 13 | TRBV27
CASSEPGQGIHEQYF | 15 | TRBV2
CASSVGPGTTGGTGELFF | 18 | TRBV9
CASSLVNTEAFF | 12 | TRBV5-1
CASSPWGGTEAFF | 13 | TRBV18
CASSNKRGADTQYF | 14 | TRBV7-2
CSVRTSGAGYTF | 12 | TRBV29-1
CASSAGQGTEQYF | 13 | TRBV2
CASSLRRTANTGELFF | 16 | TRBV5-4
CASIHTEAFF | 10 | TRBV30
CASSLGGGLASEQFF | 15 | TRBV7-7
CASADDRRSSNQPQHF | 16 | TRBV12-5
CASSSGLAGGSEETQYF | 17 | TRBV11-3
CASSFLEGAEAFF | 13 | TRBV6-5
CASTPVGNTEAFF | 13 | TRBV12-3/TRBV12-4
CATGDRVDQPQHF | 13 | TRBV15
CASSLGPSGGLETQYF | 16 | TRBV5-1
CASSEDGRPQHF | 12 | TRBV19
CASSQQGGTNTGELFF | 16 | TRBV7-3
CASSYSAGAGTDTQYF | 16 | TRBV6-2/TRBV6-3
CASSRDRGSGNTIYF | 15 | TRBV19
CASSLAWSDTQYF | 13 | TRBV5-6
CASSLSGDTEAFF | 13 | TRBV7-6
CASTRQGLQETQYF | 14 | TRBV5-4
CASAGQQGLAYKNTQYF | 17 | TRBV27
CASSGNSPLHF | 11 | TRBV7-9
CASSFRGYEQYF | 12 | TRBV27
CASSSQTGYEQFF | 13 | TRBV12-3/TRBV12-4
CASSQEGGAYGYTF | 14 | TRBV14
CASSYSGGLGGNTIYF | 16 | TRBV6-5
CASSIGGGAGDTQYF | 15 | TRBV19
CASNRQGKNTEAFF | 14 | TRBV6-5
CASRDTGGADLGEQYF | 16 | TRBV14
CASSLGWNTEAFF | 13 | TRBV5-8
CATSRLGRGAENEQFF | 16 | TRBV15
CASSQKGTSGGPDTQYF | 17 | TRBV4-1